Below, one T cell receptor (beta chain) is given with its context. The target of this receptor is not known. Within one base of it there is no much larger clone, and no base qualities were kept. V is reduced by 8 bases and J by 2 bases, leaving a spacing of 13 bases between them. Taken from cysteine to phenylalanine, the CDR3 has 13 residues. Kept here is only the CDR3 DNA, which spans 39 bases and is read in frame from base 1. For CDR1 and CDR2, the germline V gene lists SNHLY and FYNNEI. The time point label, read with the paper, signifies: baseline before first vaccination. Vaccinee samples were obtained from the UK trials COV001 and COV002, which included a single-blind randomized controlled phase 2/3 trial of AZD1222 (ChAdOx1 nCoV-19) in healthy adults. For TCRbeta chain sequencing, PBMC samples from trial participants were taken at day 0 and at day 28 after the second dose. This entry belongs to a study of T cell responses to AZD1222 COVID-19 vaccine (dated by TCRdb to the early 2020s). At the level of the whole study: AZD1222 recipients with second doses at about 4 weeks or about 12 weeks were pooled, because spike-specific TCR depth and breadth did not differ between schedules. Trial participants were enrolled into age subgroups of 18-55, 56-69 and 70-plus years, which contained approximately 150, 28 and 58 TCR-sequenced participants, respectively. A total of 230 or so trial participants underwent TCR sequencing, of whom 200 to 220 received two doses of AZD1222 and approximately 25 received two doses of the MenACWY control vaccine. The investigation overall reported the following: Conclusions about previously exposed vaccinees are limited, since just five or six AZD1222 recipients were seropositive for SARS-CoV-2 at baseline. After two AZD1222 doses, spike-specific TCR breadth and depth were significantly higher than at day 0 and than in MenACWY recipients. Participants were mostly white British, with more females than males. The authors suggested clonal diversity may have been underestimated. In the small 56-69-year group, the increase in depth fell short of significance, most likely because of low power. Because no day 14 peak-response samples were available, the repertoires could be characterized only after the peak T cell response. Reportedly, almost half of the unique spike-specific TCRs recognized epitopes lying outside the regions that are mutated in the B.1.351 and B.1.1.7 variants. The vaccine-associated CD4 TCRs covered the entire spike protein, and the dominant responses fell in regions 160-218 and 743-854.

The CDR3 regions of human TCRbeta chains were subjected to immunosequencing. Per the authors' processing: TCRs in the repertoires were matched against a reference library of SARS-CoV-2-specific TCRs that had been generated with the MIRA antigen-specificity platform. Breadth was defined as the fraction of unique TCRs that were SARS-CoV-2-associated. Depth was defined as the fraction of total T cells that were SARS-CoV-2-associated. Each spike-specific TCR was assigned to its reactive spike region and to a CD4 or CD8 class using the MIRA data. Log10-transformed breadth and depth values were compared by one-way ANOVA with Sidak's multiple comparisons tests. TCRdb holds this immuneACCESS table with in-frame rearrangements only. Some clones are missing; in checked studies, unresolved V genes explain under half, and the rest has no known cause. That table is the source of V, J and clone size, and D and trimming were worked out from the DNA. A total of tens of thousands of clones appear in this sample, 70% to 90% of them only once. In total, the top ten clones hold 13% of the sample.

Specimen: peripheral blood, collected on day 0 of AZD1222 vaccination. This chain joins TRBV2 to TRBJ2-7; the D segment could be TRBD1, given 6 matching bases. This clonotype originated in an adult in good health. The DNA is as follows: TGTGCCAGCCACCTAAGGGGGACCTACGAGCAGTACTTC. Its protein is CASHLRGTYEQYF.